These 11 T cell receptor beta chains were sequenced from one sample in a study of molecular identifiers for immune sequencing clone quantification. TCRdb re-called the PCR reads with MiXCR, one entry per CDR3 protein. The sample holds roughly 630,000 distinct CDR3 sequences; roughly 27% are singletons and the top ten take 0.6% to 0.9%. The sample consisted of naive CD8+ T cells from blood, with Jurkat cell RNA spiked in. Stated subset: FACS-sorted CD8+CD4-CCR7+CD45RA+ naive T cells. Receptors originate from a human donor in good health. Some libraries in this study had Jurkat cell RNA spiked in.

A few counts support this clonotype. The J gene is TRBJ1-6, the V gene TRBV11-2; D gene uncertain. V was pared by 0 bases and J by 9 bases, with 9 bases between. Per germline, CDR1 SGHAT and CDR2 FQNNGV. This CDR3 contains 14 residues. CDR3: CASSLDSGISPLHF. CDR3 in DNA: TGTGCCAGCAGCTTAGATAGTGGGATTTCACCCCTCCACTTT.

With respect to this clonotype: Its ends do not fully match the called genes, so a read error is possible. The gene calls are TRBV25-1 and TRBJ2-3; D gene unclear. Germline assignment: CDR1 MGHDK and CDR2 SYGVNS. The CDR3 sequence is 16 residues long. The CDR3 DNA sequence: TGCGCCGGCAGTGATCCGTTGAGCGAAAGCACAGATACGCAGTATTTT. This sequence encodes CAGSDPLSESTDTQYF.

J is TRBJ2-3 and V is TRBV7-4, with TRBD2 matching over 8 bases. This CDR3 is built from 14 residues. V shed 8 bases and J 1 base; nucleotides not matched to a gene: 5. In germline, CDR1 is SGHVT, CDR2 SQSDAQ. The DNA for the CDR3 is TGTGCCAGCGGCTCAGCGGGGGGCACAGATACGCAGTATTTT. It yields the protein CASGSAGGTDTQYF. Looking up the rest from reference TRBV7-4 and TRBJ2-3 gives the full variable domain: GAGVSQSPRYKVAKRGRDVALRCDSISGHVTLYWYRQTLGQGSEVLTYSQSDAQRDKSGRPSGRFSAERPERSVSTLKIQRTEQGDSAVYLCASGSAGGTDTQYFGPGTRLTVL.

The chain couples TRBV9 to TRBJ2-7; TRBD2 matches at 16 bases. With 3 bases clipped from V and 5 bases from J, the junction kept 14 bases outside the gene matches. Per the germline V gene, CDR1 is SGDLS and CDR2 is YYNGEE. The CDR3 runs 19 residues. This chain's CDR3 is CASSAESGLAGGPKDEQYF. The CDR3 DNA follows: TGTGCCAGCAGCGCAGAGTCGGGACTAGCGGGAGGGCCGAAGGACGAGCAGTACTTC.

The sample holds a few counts of this clonotype. The CDR3 sequence: CASRPGLAGVTGELFF. The CDR3 DNA reads TGTGCCAGTCGTCCTGGACTAGCGGGGGTCACCGGGGAGCTGTTTTTT. The rearrangement joins TRBV12-3 or TRBV12-4 to TRBJ2-2; 13 positions agree with TRBD2. The trim removed 9 bases at V and 4 bases at J, leaving 8 bases unmatched. The CDR3 extends over 16 amino acids.

This clonotype has a handful of counts. The chain combines TRBV11-2 with TRBJ2-3; either TRBD1 or TRBD2 may fit D (6 bases each). The CDR3 is 16 amino acids. The germline CDR1 and CDR2 sequences are SGHAT and FQNNGV. Trimming shortened V by 1 base and J by 2 bases, and 13 bases separated the two germline ends. CDR3 in DNA: TGTGCCAGCAGCTTAGGGGGGGCGATCTACACAGATACGCAGTATTTT. This translates into CASSLGGAIYTDTQYF.

V is TRBV20-1 and J is TRBJ2-3; a possible D gene is TRBD1 (6 bases). There are 20 residues in the CDR3. Germline CDR1 reads DFQATT; CDR2 reads SNEGSKA (reference sequence). The V gene lost 5 bases and the J gene lost 2 bases, with 32 bases spanning the gap. The CDR3 sequence is CSASDNEQGDSGYVTDTQYF. As DNA, the CDR3 is TGCAGTGCTTCGGACAACGAACAGGGCGACAGCGGCTACGTCACAGATACGCAGTATTTT.

This clonotype showed up many times. The chain carries TRBV28 and TRBJ1-1; D gene unclear. Trimming stripped 2 bases from V and 1 base from J, with 5 bases between. Germline V gives CDR1 MDHEN, CDR2 SYDVKM. This CDR3 region has 13 residues. The CDR3 DNA sequence: TGTGCCAGCAGTTTACAAGAGAACACTGAAGCTTTCTTT. This codes for CASSLQENTEAFF.

The chain combines TRBV29-1 with TRBJ2-2, with D possibly TRBD1 on 6 matching bases. Looked up from germline, CDR1 is SQVTM and CDR2 is ANQGSEA. The ends were cut back, 4 bases at V and 5 bases at J, with 8 bases in the middle. This CDR3 contains 12 residues. The CDR3 loop reads CSVVGATGELFF. In DNA form, the CDR3 reads TGCAGCGTTGTGGGGGCAACCGGGGAGCTGTTTTTT.

Turning to this clonotype: Possible read error: a much larger clone is one base away. No DNA is shown, since the ends of the CDR3 on it are uncertain; the CDR3 is the one TCRdb lists. V usage is TRBV7-9 and J usage is TRBJ2-1; the table's D call, TRBD2, was not checked against the DNA. Germline CDR1 reads SEHNR; CDR2 reads FQNEAQ (reference sequence). The CDR3 is made up of 17 amino acids, end residues included. CDR3 in amino acids: CASSFGQGTSSLDEQLF.

This chain connects TRBV19 to TRBJ2-1, with D unresolved. CDR1 and CDR2 from the germline V gene are LNHDA and SQIVND (reference sequence). V lost 1 base and J 8 bases, leaving 3 bases between the germline ends. CDR3 length: 11 amino acids. CDR3 DNA: TGTGCCAGTAGTATAGGTCATGAGCAGTTCTTC. This sequence encodes CASSIGHEQFF. Full variable domain (missing parts from reference TRBV19 and TRBJ2-1): DGGITQSPKYLFRKEGQNVTLSCEQNLNHDAMYWYRQDPGQGLRLIYYSQIVNDFQKGDIAEGYSVSREKKESFPLTVTSAQKNPTAFYLCASSIGHEQFFGPGTRLTVL.